The rows below give T cell receptor beta chains drawn from one sample of a study of CD8+CD57+ T cells in acquired aplastic anemia. TCRdb re-derived calls from the reads in MiXCR, one entry per CDR3 protein. In the table there are 100,000 to 150,000 distinct CDR3 sequences, nearly 40% of which are singletons. Sequenced material: sorted CD4+, CD8+, or CD8+CD57+ T cells (not recorded which) from PBMCs. The source of these receptors is a human donor with aplastic anemia. CDR3s include the opening cysteine and the closing phenylalanine or tryptophan. The D gene is left open where the match is weak. Some rows have no size entry. The others give once, few or many, or a class for an expanded clone.

>TRBV25-1|TRBJ2-6|17|NA|many
TGTGCCAGCAGTGACCCTAGACAGAACTCTGGGGCCAACGTCCTGACTTTC
CASSDPRQNSGANVLTF
>TRBV19|TRBJ1-5|16|NA|many
TGTGCCAGTAGCGGAGGAACGGTTCTCAGCAATCAGCCCCAGCATTTT
CASSGGTVLSNQPQHF
>TRBV6-5|TRBJ2-3|14|NA|NA
TGTGCCAGCAGTTTGGCAGAATCGGCAGATACGCAGTATTTT
CASSLAESADTQYF
>TRBV20-1|TRBJ1-1|12|NA|NA
TGCAGTGCCACGGACAGTAACACTGAAGCTTTCTTT
CSATDSNTEAFF
>TRBV7-2|TRBJ2-2|11|NA|NA
TGTGCCAGCAGCTTACACAGGGAGCTGTTTTTT
CASSLHRELFF
>TRBV7-7|TRBJ1-1|13|NA|many
TGTGCCAGCAGCTTACAGGCGAACACTGAAGCTTTCTTT
CASSLQANTEAFF
>TRBV3-1|TRBJ1-4|11|NA|few
TGTGCCAGCAGCCAAAGTGGAAAACTGTTTTTT
CASSQSGKLFF
>TRBV20-1|TRBJ1-1|12|NA|many
TGCAGTGCTAGCATAGAGAACACTGAAGCTTTCTTT
CSASIENTEAFF
>TRBV3-1|TRBJ1-1|14|NA|few
TGTGCCAGCAGCCTCGGACAGCAGAACACTGAAGCTTTCTTT
CASSLGQQNTEAFF
>TRBV19|TRBJ2-3|12|NA|few
TGTGCCAGTAGTAGGGGACCAGATACGCAGTATTTT
CASSRGPDTQYF
>TRBV20-1|TRBJ1-6|15|TRBD1|few
TGCAGTGCTAGATACGGGGACAGGGTAAATTCACCCCTCCACTTT
CSARYGDRVNSPLHF
>TRBV25-1|TRBJ1-2|15|NA|NA
TGTGCCAGCAGCCCCCGATCCGGGACATACTCTGGCTACACCTTC
CASSPRSGTYSGYTF
>TRBV5-4|TRBJ2-2|15|TRBD1|many
TGTGCCAGCAGCCTCTGGACAGGGAACACCGGGGAGCTGTTTTTT
CASSLWTGNTGELFF
>TRBV2|TRBJ2-1|15|NA|NA
TGTGCCAGCAGTGCCTCTAGCCCTTTTTTCAATGAGCAGTTCTTC
CASSASSPFFNEQFF
>TRBV6-4|TRBJ1-6|15|TRBD1|once
TGTGCCAGCAGTCCGTCGATCACAGGGGGTTCGCCCCTCCACTTT
CASSPSITGGSPLHF
>TRBV10-2|TRBJ2-1|13|NA|NA
TGCGCCAGCAGTGAGTTGAGTAATAATGAGCAGTTCTTC
CASSELSNNEQFF
>TRBV29-1|TRBJ2-5|12|NA|many
TGCAGCGCCGTTCAGGGGTTCGAGACCCAGTACTTC
CSAVQGFETQYF
>TRBV19|TRBJ1-1|13|NA|NA
TGTGCCAGCCGTTTGGGACAGAACACTGAAGCTTTCTTT
CASRLGQNTEAFF
>TRBV30|TRBJ1-1|15|NA|few
TGTGCCTGTACCCGGGCCCGAGGGGTGGGCACTGAAGCTTTCTTT
CACTRARGVGTEAFF
>TRBV20-1|TRBJ2-1|15|NA|many
TGCAGTGCTAGTAGGCTCAGGGGCTCCTACAATGAGCAGTTCTTC
CSASRLRGSYNEQFF
>TRBV6-1|TRBJ2-4|13|NA|few
TGTGCCAGCAGTGAAGGTTCAGGTTACATTCAGTACTTC
CASSEGSGYIQYF
>TRBV15|TRBJ1-5|17|NA|NA
TGTGCCACCAGCAGAGATGAGGGAGGGGAGACGAATCAGCCCCAGCATTTT
CATSRDEGGETNQPQHF
>TRBV24-1|TRBJ1-2|15|TRBD1|NA
TGTGCCACCAGTGATTTGAGGGCAGGGGGCTATGGCTACACCTTC
CATSDLRAGGYGYTF
>TRBV29-1|TRBJ2-3|12|NA|NA
TGCAGCGTTGATTCGGGCTCAGATACGCAGTATTTT
CSVDSGSDTQYF
>TRBV25-1|TRBJ2-7|11|NA|few
TGTGCCAGCAGTCGCCTCTACGAGCAGTACTTC
CASSRLYEQYF
>TRBV10-3|TRBJ2-7|11|NA|NA
TGTGCCAGCAGTATCAGCTACGAGCAGTACTTC
CASSISYEQYF
>TRBV12-3/TRBV12-4|TRBJ1-1|14|TRBD1|many
TGTGCCAGCAGCCCGGACAGGGTGAACACTGAAGCTTTCTTT
CASSPDRVNTEAFF
>TRBV12-3/TRBV12-4|TRBJ1-4|14|NA|many
TGTGCCAGCAGGACACAGGGATTGGGTGAAAAACTGTTTTTT
CASRTQGLGEKLFF
>TRBV14|TRBJ1-2|11|NA|NA
TGTGCCAGCAGCCATCACTATGGCTACACCTTC
CASSHHYGYTF
>TRBV10-3|TRBJ1-2|11|TRBD1|NA
TGTGCCACCGGGACAGTTGGTGGCTGCACCTTC
CATGTVGGCTF
>TRBV29-1|TRBJ2-1|16|NA|NA
TGCAGCGTTAAGGGCCTTAAGGGGCGGTTGGGAAATGAGCAGTTCTTC
CSVKGLKGRLGNEQFF
>TRBV5-4|TRBJ2-1|15|NA|NA
TGTGCCAGCAGCTTGGGGCAGAGCTCCTACAATGAGCAGTTCTTC
CASSLGQSSYNEQFF
>TRBV5-6|TRBJ1-1|13|TRBD1|few
TGTGCCAGCACCGAAGACAGGGTCACTGAAGCTTTCTTT
CASTEDRVTEAFF
>TRBV6-2/TRBV6-3|TRBJ2-7|13|NA|many
TGTGCCAGCAGGAAGACATCTTCCTACGAGCAGTACTTC
CASRKTSSYEQYF
>TRBV5-1|TRBJ2-3|15|NA|many
TGCGCCAGCAGCTTGGGCTGGAAGGGTACGGATACGCAGTATTTT
CASSLGWKGTDTQYF
>TRBV2|TRBJ1-2|14|NA|many
TGTGCCAGCAGAGGGACGGCGGACAACTATGGCTACACCTTC
CASRGTADNYGYTF
>TRBV7-4|TRBJ2-1|15|TRBD2|NA
TGTGCCAGCAGTTTTTGGGGCGGGGGAGGCAATGAGCAGTTCTTC
CASSFWGGGGNEQFF
>TRBV29-1|TRBJ1-1|14|NA|NA
TGCAGCGCTAAACTAGCGGACGGGAACACTGAAGCTTTCTTT
CSAKLADGNTEAFF
>TRBV24-1|TRBJ2-3|16|NA|once
TGTGCCACCAGTGCCGCGACTGGCGGGGTGTCAGATACGCAGTATTTT
CATSAATGGVSDTQYF
>TRBV20-1|TRBJ1-1|13|NA|many
TGCAGTGCTATCCACCGGGGCACGGCAGAAGCTTTCTTT
CSAIHRGTAEAFF
>TRBV2|TRBJ2-1|16|TRBD2|few
TGTGCCAGCAATCGGGAGGTTTTCGGCTCCTACAATGAGCAGTTCTTC
CASNREVFGSYNEQFF
>TRBV6-2/TRBV6-3|TRBJ2-1|15|NA|few
TGTGCCAGCCGCAGGGGCCCACTGCTCTACAATGAGCAGTTCTTC
CASRRGPLLYNEQFF
>TRBV25-1|TRBJ2-7|15|NA|NA
TGTGCCAGCAGTGAATATAAGGTTGGATCCTACGAGCAGTACTTC
CASSEYKVGSYEQYF
>TRBV10-3|TRBJ2-6|15|NA|NA
TGTGCCATCAGGAACATTTTATCTGGGGCCAACGTCCTGACTTTC
CAIRNILSGANVLTF
>TRBV7-8|TRBJ1-4|13|NA|many
TGTGCCAGTTCGGAAAGGGGTAGAGAAAAACTGTTTTTT
CASSERGREKLFF
>TRBV7-8|TRBJ1-1|13|NA|few
TGTGCCAGCTGGGGTCCAGGGAACACTGAAGCTTTCTTT
CASWGPGNTEAFF
>TRBV14|TRBJ2-1|13|NA|many
TGTGCCAGCAGCCAAGTCTTCGGCGATGAGCAGTTCTTC
CASSQVFGDEQFF
>TRBV2|TRBJ1-6|14|NA|few
TGTGCCAGCAGTCCTACATGGTTGGATTCACCCCTCCACTTT
CASSPTWLDSPLHF
>TRBV4-3|TRBJ1-6|13|NA|many
TGCGCCAGCAGCCGCTTAGTTGATTCACCCCTCCACTTT
CASSRLVDSPLHF